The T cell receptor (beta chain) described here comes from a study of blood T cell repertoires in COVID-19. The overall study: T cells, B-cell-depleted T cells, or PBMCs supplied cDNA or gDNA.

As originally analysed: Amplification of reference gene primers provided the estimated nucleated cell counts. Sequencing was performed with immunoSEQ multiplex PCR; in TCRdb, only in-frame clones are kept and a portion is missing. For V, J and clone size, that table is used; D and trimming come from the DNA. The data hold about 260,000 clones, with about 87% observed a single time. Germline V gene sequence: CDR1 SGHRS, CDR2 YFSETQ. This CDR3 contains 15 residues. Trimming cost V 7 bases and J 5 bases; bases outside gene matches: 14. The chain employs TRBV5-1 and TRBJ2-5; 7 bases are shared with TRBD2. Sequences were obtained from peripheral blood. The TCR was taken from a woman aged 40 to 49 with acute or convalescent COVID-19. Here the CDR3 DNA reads TGCGCCAGCTCAATGGGGGGGGTGTCTGTGGAGACCCAGTACTTC. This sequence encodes CASSMGGVSVETQYF.